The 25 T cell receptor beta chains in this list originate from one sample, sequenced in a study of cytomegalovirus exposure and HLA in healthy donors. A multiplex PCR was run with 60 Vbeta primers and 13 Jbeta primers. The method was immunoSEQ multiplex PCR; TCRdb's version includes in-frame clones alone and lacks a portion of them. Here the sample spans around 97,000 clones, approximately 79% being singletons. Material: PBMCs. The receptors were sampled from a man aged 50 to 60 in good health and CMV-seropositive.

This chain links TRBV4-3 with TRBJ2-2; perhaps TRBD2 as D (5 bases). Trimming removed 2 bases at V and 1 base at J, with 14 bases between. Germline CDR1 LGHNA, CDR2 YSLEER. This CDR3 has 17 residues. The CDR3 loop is CASSQHGGGQNTGELFF. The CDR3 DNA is TGCGCCAGCAGCCAACATGGAGGCGGCCAGAACACCGGGGAGCTGTTTTTT.

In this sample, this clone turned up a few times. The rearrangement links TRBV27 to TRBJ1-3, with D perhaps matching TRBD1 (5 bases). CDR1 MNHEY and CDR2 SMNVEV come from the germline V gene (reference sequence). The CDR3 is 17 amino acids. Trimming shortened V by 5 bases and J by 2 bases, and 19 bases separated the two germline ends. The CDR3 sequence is CASSPYLNTGPGNTIYF. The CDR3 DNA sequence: TGTGCCAGCAGTCCATATCTAAACACAGGACCTGGAAACACCATATATTTT.

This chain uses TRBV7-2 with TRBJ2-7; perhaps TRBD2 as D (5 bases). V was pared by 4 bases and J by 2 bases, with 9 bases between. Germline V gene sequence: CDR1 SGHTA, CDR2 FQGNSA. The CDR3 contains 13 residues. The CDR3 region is CASSSPEAYEQYF. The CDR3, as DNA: TGTGCCAGCAGCTCCCCGGAGGCCTACGAGCAGTACTTC.

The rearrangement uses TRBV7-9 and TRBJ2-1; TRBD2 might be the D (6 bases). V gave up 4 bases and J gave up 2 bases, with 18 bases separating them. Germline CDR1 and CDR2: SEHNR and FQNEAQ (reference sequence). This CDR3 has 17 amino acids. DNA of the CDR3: TGTGCCAGCAGCTCCGCGGGGCGGCTAGCAGCCTACAATGAGCAGTTCTTC. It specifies CASSSAGRLAAYNEQFF.

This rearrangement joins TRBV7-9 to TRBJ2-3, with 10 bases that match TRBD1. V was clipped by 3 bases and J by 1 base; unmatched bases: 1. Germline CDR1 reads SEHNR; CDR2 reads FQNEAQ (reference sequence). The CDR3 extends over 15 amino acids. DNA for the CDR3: TGTGCCAGCAGCTTTGGGACAGGGGGCACAGATACGCAGTATTTT. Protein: CASSFGTGGTDTQYF.

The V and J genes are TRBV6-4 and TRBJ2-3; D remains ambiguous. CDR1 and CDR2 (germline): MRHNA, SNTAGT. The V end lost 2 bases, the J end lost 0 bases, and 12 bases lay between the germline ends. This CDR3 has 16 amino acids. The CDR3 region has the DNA TGTGCCAGCAGTGACAGAGTGGGCGCTAGCACAGATACGCAGTATTTT. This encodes CASSDRVGASTDTQYF.

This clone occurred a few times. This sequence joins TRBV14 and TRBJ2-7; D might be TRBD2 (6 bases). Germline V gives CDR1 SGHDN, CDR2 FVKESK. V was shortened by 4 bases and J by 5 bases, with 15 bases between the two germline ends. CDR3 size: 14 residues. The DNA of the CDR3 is TGTGCCAGCAGCCCCTTTTGGGGGGAGAACGAGCAGTACTTC. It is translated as CASSPFWGENEQYF.

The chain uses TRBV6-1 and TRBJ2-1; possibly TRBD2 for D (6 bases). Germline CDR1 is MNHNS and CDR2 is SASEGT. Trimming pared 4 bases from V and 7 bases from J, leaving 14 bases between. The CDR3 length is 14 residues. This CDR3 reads CASSAGGSGNEQFF. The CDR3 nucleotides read TGTGCCAGCAGTGCCGGAGGGAGCGGGAATGAGCAGTTCTTC.

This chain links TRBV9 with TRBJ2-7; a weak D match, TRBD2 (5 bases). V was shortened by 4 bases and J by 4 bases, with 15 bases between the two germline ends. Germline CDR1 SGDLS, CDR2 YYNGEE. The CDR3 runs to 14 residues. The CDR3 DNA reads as TGTGCCAGCAGCTATTCACTGTCGGGGTACGAGCAGTACTTC. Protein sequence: CASSYSLSGYEQYF.

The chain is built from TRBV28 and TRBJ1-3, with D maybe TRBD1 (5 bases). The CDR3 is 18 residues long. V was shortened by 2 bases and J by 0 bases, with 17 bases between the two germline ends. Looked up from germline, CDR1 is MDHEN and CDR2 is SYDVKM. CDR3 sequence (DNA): TGTGCCAGCAGTTTAGGGCCAGGGCCTCTCTTCTCTGGAAACACCATATATTTT. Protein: CASSLGPGPLFSGNTIYF. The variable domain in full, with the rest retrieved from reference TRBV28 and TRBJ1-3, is DVKVTQSSRYLVKRTGEKVFLECVQDMDHENMFWYRQDPGLGLRLIYFSYDVKMKEKGDIPEGYSVSREKKERFSLILESASTNQTSMYLCASSLGPGPLFSGNTIYFGEGSWLTVV.

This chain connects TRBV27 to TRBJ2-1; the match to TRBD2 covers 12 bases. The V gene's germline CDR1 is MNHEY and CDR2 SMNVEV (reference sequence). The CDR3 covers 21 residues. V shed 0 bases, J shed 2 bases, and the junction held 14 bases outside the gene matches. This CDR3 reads CASSLSWVAMTSGSTYNEQFF. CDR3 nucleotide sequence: TGTGCCAGCAGTTTATCATGGGTCGCAATGACTAGCGGGAGTACCTACAATGAGCAGTTCTTC.

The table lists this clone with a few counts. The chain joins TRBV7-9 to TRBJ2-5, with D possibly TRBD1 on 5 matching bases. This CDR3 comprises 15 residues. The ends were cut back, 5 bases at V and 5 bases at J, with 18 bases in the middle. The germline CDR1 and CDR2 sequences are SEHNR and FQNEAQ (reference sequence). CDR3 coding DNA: TGTGCCAGCAGCCCACCAGGCAGGGCCGTTGAGACCCAGTACTTC. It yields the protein CASSPPGRAVETQYF.

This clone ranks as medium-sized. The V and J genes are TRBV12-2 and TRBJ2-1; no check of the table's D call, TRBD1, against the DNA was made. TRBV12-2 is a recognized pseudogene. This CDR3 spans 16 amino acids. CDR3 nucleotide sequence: TGTGCAAGTCGCCACAACAGGGCGAGCTCCTACAATGAGCAGTTCTTC. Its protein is CASRHNRASSYNEQFF.

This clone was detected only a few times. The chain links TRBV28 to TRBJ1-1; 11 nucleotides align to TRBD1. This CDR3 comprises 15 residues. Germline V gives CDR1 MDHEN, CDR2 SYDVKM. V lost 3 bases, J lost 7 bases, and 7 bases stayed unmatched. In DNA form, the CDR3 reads TGTGCCAGCAGTTTCGCCCAAGGGACAGGGGGTGAAGCTTTCTTT. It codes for CASSFAQGTGGEAFF.

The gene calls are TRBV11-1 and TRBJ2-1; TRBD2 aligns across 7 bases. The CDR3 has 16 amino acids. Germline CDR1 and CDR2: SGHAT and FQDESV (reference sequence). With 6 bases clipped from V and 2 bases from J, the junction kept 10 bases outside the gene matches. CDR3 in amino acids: CASRSSSGLTYNEQFF. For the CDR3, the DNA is TGTGCCAGCAGGTCTTCTAGCGGTTTAACCTACAATGAGCAGTTCTTC.

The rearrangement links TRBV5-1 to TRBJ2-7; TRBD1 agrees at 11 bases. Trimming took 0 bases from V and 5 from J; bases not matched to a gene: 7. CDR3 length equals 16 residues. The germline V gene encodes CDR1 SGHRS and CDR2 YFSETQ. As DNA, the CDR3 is TGCGCCAGCAGCTTGGGAGGGACAGGGGGTATGAACGAGCAGTACTTC. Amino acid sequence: CASSLGGTGGMNEQYF.

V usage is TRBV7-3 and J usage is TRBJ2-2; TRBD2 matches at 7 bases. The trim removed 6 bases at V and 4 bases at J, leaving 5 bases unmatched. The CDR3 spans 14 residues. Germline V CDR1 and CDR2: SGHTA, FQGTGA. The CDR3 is CASRLASGTGELFF. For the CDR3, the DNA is TGTGCCAGCAGGCTGGCTAGCGGCACCGGGGAGCTGTTTTTT. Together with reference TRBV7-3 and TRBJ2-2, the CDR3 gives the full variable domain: GAGVSQTPSNKVTEKGKYVELRCDPISGHTALYWYRQSLGQGPEFLIYFQGTGAADDSGLPNDRFFAVRPEGSVSTLKIQRTERGDSAVYLCASRLASGTGELFFGEGSRLTVL.

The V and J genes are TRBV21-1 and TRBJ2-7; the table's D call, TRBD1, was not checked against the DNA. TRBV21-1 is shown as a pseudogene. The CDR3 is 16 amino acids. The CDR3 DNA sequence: TGTGCCAGCAGCAGGCCGGGACAGGGAGACTCCTACGAGCAGTACTTC. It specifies CASSRPGQGDSYEQYF.

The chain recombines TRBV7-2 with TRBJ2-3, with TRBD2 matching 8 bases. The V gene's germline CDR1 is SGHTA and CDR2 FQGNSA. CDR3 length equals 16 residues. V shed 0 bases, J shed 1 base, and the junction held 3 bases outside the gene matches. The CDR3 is CASSLALSGGTDTQYF. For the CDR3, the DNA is TGTGCCAGCAGCTTAGCGCTTAGCGGGGGCACAGATACGCAGTATTTT.

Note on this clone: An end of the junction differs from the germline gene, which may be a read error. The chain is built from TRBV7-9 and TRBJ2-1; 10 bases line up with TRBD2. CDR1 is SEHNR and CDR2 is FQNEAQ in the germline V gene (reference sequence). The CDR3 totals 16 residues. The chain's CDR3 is CSSSPRGSGRANEQFF. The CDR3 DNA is TGTTCCAGCAGCCCCCGGGGGAGCGGGAGGGCCAATGAGCAGTTCTTC.

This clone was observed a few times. This CDR3 reads CASSKTGPNQPQHF. The CDR3 region has the DNA TGTGCCAGTAGTAAGACAGGTCCGAATCAGCCCCAGCATTTT. This chain links TRBV19 with TRBJ1-5; the D gene is possibly TRBD1 (6 bases). Germline V gives CDR1 LNHDA, CDR2 SQIVND (reference sequence). Trimming left V 4 bases short and J 4 bases short, with 11 bases between. The CDR3 length is 14 residues.

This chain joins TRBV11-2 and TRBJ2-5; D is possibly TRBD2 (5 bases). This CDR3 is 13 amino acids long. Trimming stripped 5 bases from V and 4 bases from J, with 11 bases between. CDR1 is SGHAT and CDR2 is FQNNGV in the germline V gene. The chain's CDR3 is CASSPDSRETQYF. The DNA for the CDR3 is TGTGCCAGCAGCCCGGACTCTCGAGAGACCCAGTACTTC.

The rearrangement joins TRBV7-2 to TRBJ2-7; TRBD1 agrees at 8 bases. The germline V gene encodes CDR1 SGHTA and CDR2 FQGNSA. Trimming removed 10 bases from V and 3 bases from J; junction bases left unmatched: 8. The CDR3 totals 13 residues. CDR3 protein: CATGMDRVYEQYF. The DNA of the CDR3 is TGTGCCACCGGTATGGACAGGGTCTACGAGCAGTACTTC.

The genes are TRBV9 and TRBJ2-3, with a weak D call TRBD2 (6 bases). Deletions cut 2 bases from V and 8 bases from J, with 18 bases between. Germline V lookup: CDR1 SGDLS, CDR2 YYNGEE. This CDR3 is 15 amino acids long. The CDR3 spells CASSVYSGPRVTQYF. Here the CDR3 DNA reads TGTGCCAGCAGCGTGTATAGCGGTCCGCGTGTTACGCAGTATTTT.

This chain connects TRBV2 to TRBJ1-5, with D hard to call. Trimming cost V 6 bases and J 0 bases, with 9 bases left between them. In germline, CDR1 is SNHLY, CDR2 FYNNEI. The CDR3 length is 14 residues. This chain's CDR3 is CASSERYSNQPQHF. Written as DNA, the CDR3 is TGTGCCAGCAGCGAGAGATATAGCAATCAGCCCCAGCATTTT.